The 28 T cell receptor beta chains listed next were all sequenced from one sample in a study of CD8 T cells in ankylosing spondylitis. TCRdb independently ran MiXCR on the 5' RACE reads; one entry per CDR3 protein. The sample includes about 160,000 distinct CDR3 sequences, 8.5% to 10% of them seen just once. The specimen sequenced was blood, either unsorted or a sorted T cell fraction (not recorded which). These receptors originate from a female donor with ankylosing spondylitis or in good health (not recorded which).

The chain couples TRBV6-2 or TRBV6-3 to TRBJ2-3, with TRBD2 matching over 10 bases. Per germline, CDR1 MNHEY and CDR2 SVGEGT. There are 16 residues in the CDR3. Trimming removed 0 bases from V and 0 bases from J; junction bases left unmatched: 0. The CDR3 DNA is TGTGCCAGCAGTTACTCGACTAGCGGGAGCACAGATACGCAGTATTTT. Translating it yields CASSYSTSGSTDTQYF.

The rearrangement uses TRBV9 and TRBJ1-1; tentative D call: TRBD1 (5 bases). Germline V gene sequence: CDR1 SGDLS, CDR2 YYNGEE. V lost 3 bases and J lost 3, with 12 bases in between. The CDR3 spans 14 residues. In DNA, the CDR3 is TGTGCCAGCAGCGAGGACATTTTGGACACTGAAGCTTTCTTT. It yields the protein CASSEDILDTEAFF.

The sample holds a few counts of this clonotype. The V gene is TRBV30, the J gene TRBJ2-1; 7 bases fit TRBD2. Germline CDR1 GTSNPN, CDR2 SVGIG (reference sequence). V gave up 7 bases and J gave up 5 bases; unmatched junction bases: 14. The CDR3 sequence is 15 residues long. The CDR3 DNA reads as TGTGCCTTGAACCCTCCGGGAGGAGTTGACAATGAGCAGTTCTTC. This encodes CALNPPGGVDNEQFF.

The chain combines TRBV6-4 with TRBJ1-2; D gene uncertain. Trimming stripped 6 bases from V and 2 bases from J, with 4 bases between. This CDR3 is built from 11 residues. The germline CDR1 and CDR2 sequences are MRHNA and SNTAGT. The CDR3 is CASRGNYGYTF. DNA for the CDR3: TGTGCCAGCAGAGGGAACTATGGCTACACCTTC.

This clonotype was detected ten times or more. V gene TRBV4-3 combines with J gene TRBJ1-1; D is uncertain. The germline gives CDR1 LGHNA, CDR2 YSLEER. The CDR3 totals 17 residues. Deletions cut 1 base from V and 1 base from J, with 16 bases between. CDR3 amino acids: CASSQGWVSGKNTEAFF. CDR3 in DNA: TGCGCCAGCAGCCAAGGGTGGGTATCGGGAAAGAACACTGAAGCTTTCTTT.

V usage is TRBV11-2 and J usage is TRBJ2-1; D gene ambiguous. Germline V lookup: CDR1 SGHAT, CDR2 FQNNGV. This CDR3 is 12 amino acids long. Trimming cost V 2 bases and J 5 bases, with 4 bases left between them. The CDR3 loop is CASSLQDNEQFF. For the CDR3, the DNA is TGTGCCAGCAGCTTACAGGACAATGAGCAGTTCTTC. Combining the CDR3 with reference TRBV11-2 and TRBJ2-1 gives the whole variable domain EAGVAQSPRYKIIEKRQSVAFWCNPISGHATLYWYQQILGQGPKLLIQFQNNGVVDDSQLPKDRFSAERLKGVDSTLKIQPAKLEDSAVYLCASSLQDNEQFFGPGTRLTVL.

The chain uses TRBV9 and TRBJ2-7; the D gene is possibly TRBD2 (5 bases). Germline assignment: CDR1 SGDLS and CDR2 YYNGEE. V was clipped by 4 bases and J by 2 bases, with 13 bases between them. CDR3 length equals 14 residues. The CDR3 DNA sequence: TGTGCCAGCAGCCGGGATGGGAGAACCTACGAGCAGTACTTC. Its protein product is CASSRDGRTYEQYF.

This clonotype was observed a handful of times. The gene calls are TRBV4-3 and TRBJ2-1; D gene uncertain. Germline CDR1 reads LGHNA; CDR2 reads YSLEER. The V end was cut by 0 bases, the J end by 8 bases, with 11 bases between. The CDR3 contains 14 residues. The CDR3 reads CASSQDWPVHEQFF. The CDR3 region has the DNA TGCGCCAGCAGCCAAGACTGGCCCGTCCATGAGCAGTTCTTC.

This clonotype was counted only a few times. This chain joins TRBV4-3 and TRBJ1-1; D gene unclear. In germline, CDR1 is LGHNA, CDR2 YSLEER. This CDR3 region has 14 residues. V was pared by 4 bases and J by 1 base, with 10 bases between. CDR3 protein: CASSPRSTNTEAFF. The CDR3 DNA reads TGCGCCAGCAGCCCTCGGTCGACGAACACTGAAGCTTTCTTT.

The rearrangement uses TRBV6-2 or TRBV6-3 and TRBJ1-2; 8 bases are shared with TRBD1. Germline CDR1 is MNHEY and CDR2 is SVGEGT. V was clipped by 7 bases and J by 7 bases; unmatched bases: 11. The CDR3 is 14 amino acids. The DNA of the CDR3 is TGTGCCAGCACCACCGGACAGGGAAAATCTGGCTACACCTTC. Protein sequence: CASTTGQGKSGYTF.

In this sample, this clonotype turned up a few times. V usage is TRBV7-9 and J usage is TRBJ2-1, with D maybe TRBD2 (5 bases). The length of the CDR3 is 16 residues. Trimming left V 3 bases short and J 10 bases short, with 22 bases between. Germline CDR1 reads SEHNR; CDR2 reads FQNEAQ (reference sequence). The CDR3 loop reads CASSFGRVYGVEEQFF. As DNA, the CDR3 is TGTGCCAGCAGCTTCGGTCGGGTTTACGGGGTGGAGGAGCAGTTCTTC. The full variable domain, with the rest looked up from reference TRBV7-9 and TRBJ2-1, is DTGVSQNPRHKITKRGQNVTFRCDPISEHNRLYWYRQTLGQGPEFLTYFQNEAQLEKSRLLSDRFSAERPKGSFSTLEIQRTEQGDSAMYLCASSFGRVYGVEEQFFGPGTRLTVL.

This clonotype was recorded at least ten times. The chain employs TRBV6-1 and TRBJ2-3; 9 nucleotides align to TRBD1. CDR1 and CDR2 (germline): MNHNS, SASEGT. CDR3 length: 15 residues. With 6 bases clipped from V and 6 bases from J, the junction kept 10 bases outside the gene matches. The CDR3 nucleotides are TGTGCCAGCAGGTTGGGACAGGGAAACTGGGATACGCAGTATTTT. It translates to CASRLGQGNWDTQYF.

This clonotype was seen more than once but under ten times. The V gene is TRBV6-1, the J gene TRBJ1-1, with TRBD1 identical over 8 bases. V trimming: 7 bases; J trimming: 1 base; junction bases outside the gene matches: 8. Germline V CDR1 and CDR2: MNHNS, SASEGT. This CDR3 is built from 15 residues. The CDR3 here is CASISGTGPNTEAFF. In nucleotides, the CDR3 is TGTGCCAGCATCTCCGGGACAGGACCGAACACTGAAGCTTTCTTT.

The chain links TRBV7-6 to TRBJ2-2; D uncertain. This CDR3 is 12 amino acids long. Looked up from germline, CDR1 is SGHVS and CDR2 is FNYEAQ. V shed 4 bases and J shed 6 bases, with 6 bases lying between them. The CDR3 protein is CASSSLSGELFF. CDR3 sequence (DNA): TGTGCCAGCAGCTCGCTCTCCGGGGAGCTGTTTTTT. The variable domain in full, with the rest retrieved from reference TRBV7-6 and TRBJ2-2, is GAGVSQSPRYKVTKRGQDVALRCDPISGHVSLYWYRQALGQGPEFLTYFNYEAQQDKSGLPNDRFSAERPEGSISTLTIQRTEQRDSAMYRCASSSLSGELFFGEGSRLTVL.

This chain links TRBV6-2 or TRBV6-3 with TRBJ2-7; D remains unclear. CDR3 size: 16 residues. Trimming took 0 bases from V and 5 from J, leaving 17 bases between them. Germline V CDR1 and CDR2: MNHEY, SVGEGT. This CDR3 is CASSYSGGKPFHEQYF. In DNA, the CDR3 is TGTGCCAGCAGTTACTCAGGCGGTAAACCTTTCCACGAGCAGTACTTC.

V usage is TRBV9 and J usage is TRBJ2-7; TRBD2 is a possible D gene (5 bases). Germline CDR1 and CDR2: SGDLS and YYNGEE. This CDR3 region has 15 residues. Trimming removed 0 bases at V and 1 base at J, with 11 bases between. The DNA for the CDR3 is TGTGCCAGCAGCGTAGGTTCGGGAAATTCCTACGAGCAGTACTTC. This gives the protein CASSVGSGNSYEQYF. The whole variable domain, remainder taken from reference TRBV9 and TRBJ2-7, is DSGVTQTPKHLITATGQRVTLRCSPRSGDLSVYWYQQSLDQGLQFLIQYYNGEERAKGNILERFSAQQFPDLHSELNLSSLELGDSALYFCASSVGSGNSYEQYFGPGTRLTVT.

V and J are TRBV4-3 and TRBJ2-7; 10 bases match TRBD1. Per germline, CDR1 LGHNA and CDR2 YSLEER. This CDR3 spans 16 amino acids. V shed 2 bases, J shed 2 bases, and the junction held 6 bases outside the gene matches. The CDR3 sequence: CASSQSTGTGAYEQYF. In DNA form, the CDR3 reads TGCGCCAGCAGCCAATCGACCGGGACAGGGGCCTACGAGCAGTACTTC.

CDR3 nucleotide sequence: TGTGCCAGCAGTTTTTTGGGAGCGGGGCAAGAGACCCAGTACTTC. This sequence encodes CASSFLGAGQETQYF. This chain joins TRBV7-9 and TRBJ2-5, with TRBD2 matching over 7 bases. Losses at the gene ends were 6 bases for V and 2 bases for J; bases not matched to a gene: 9. This CDR3 is 15 amino acids long. The V gene's germline CDR1 is SEHNR and CDR2 FQNEAQ (reference sequence).

This clonotype was counted between two and nine times. The chain combines TRBV7-9 with TRBJ2-2; D is possibly TRBD1 (6 bases). The length of the CDR3 is 17 residues. Trimming left V 5 bases short and J 0 bases short, with 16 bases between. CDR1 and CDR2 from the germline V gene are SEHNR and FQNEAQ (reference sequence). The CDR3 region is CASSDRTVNANTGELFF. CDR3 DNA sequence: TGTGCCAGCAGCGACCGGACAGTCAACGCGAACACCGGGGAGCTGTTTTTT. Combining the CDR3 with reference TRBV7-9 and TRBJ2-2 gives the whole variable domain DTGVSQNPRHKITKRGQNVTFRCDPISEHNRLYWYRQTLGQGPEFLTYFQNEAQLEKSRLLSDRFSAERPKGSFSTLEIQRTEQGDSAMYLCASSDRTVNANTGELFFGEGSRLTVL.

This chain links TRBV12-3 or TRBV12-4 with TRBJ1-6; D call uncertain. The ends were cut back, 5 bases at V and 2 bases at J, with 16 bases in the middle. This CDR3 is 17 amino acids long. The CDR3: CASSPETPGTYNSPLHF. The CDR3 bases are TGTGCCAGCAGTCCCGAGACGCCCGGGACCTATAATTCACCCCTCCACTTT.

V gene TRBV20-1 combines with J gene TRBJ2-3; 7 bases align to TRBD2. The CDR3 loop spans 16 amino acids. CDR1 is DFQATT and CDR2 is SNEGSKA in the germline V gene (reference sequence). Trimming removed 1 base from V and 5 bases from J; junction bases left unmatched: 12. The CDR3 loop is CSARASLSGMLDTQYF. DNA for the CDR3: TGCAGTGCTAGAGCTTCCTTGAGCGGGATGTTAGATACGCAGTATTTT.

This clonotype was counted a few times. This sequence joins TRBV7-9 and TRBJ2-2; 11 bases align to TRBD2. From germline, CDR1 is SEHNR and CDR2 FQNEAQ (reference sequence). J gave up 6 bases and V 5 bases, and 5 bases lay outside the gene matches. CDR3 length: 15 amino acids. The CDR3 DNA reads TGTGCCAGCAGCCTCCCGACTAGCGGGGCCGGGGAGCTGTTTTTT. Amino acid sequence: CASSLPTSGAGELFF.

This clonotype was detected many times. The chain couples TRBV12-3 or TRBV12-4 to TRBJ2-1; D call uncertain. CDR3 length: 13 amino acids. With 6 bases removed from V and 4 bases from J, the gap between germline ends came to 10 bases. This chain's CDR3 is CASSGTVYNEQFF. For the CDR3, the DNA is TGTGCCAGCAGCGGTACAGTATACAATGAGCAGTTCTTC.

In its sample, this clonotype was seen many times. The V call is TRBV12-3 or TRBV12-4, the J call TRBJ2-7; 8 bases are shared with TRBD1. This CDR3 is 13 amino acids long. The trim removed 5 bases at V and 2 bases at J, leaving 2 bases unmatched. CDR3 sequence: CASSRTGPYEQYF. The CDR3 region has the DNA TGTGCCAGCAGTCGGACAGGGCCCTACGAGCAGTACTTC.

The chain uses TRBV5-4 and TRBJ2-5; D might be TRBD1 or TRBD2, each matching 6 bases. The V end lost 2 bases, the J end lost 5 bases, and 13 bases lay between the germline ends. CDR1 is SGHNT and CDR2 is YYREEE in the germline V gene (reference sequence). This CDR3 is built from 14 residues. CDR3: CASSFGGLEETQYF. The CDR3 region has the DNA TGTGCCAGCAGCTTTGGGGGGCTAGAGGAGACCCAGTACTTC. The full variable domain, in which reference TRBV5-4 and TRBJ2-5 provide the parts outside the CDR3, is ETGVTQSPTHLIKTRGQQVTLRCSSQSGHNTVSWYQQALGQGPQFIFQYYREEENGRGNFPPRFSGLQFPNYSSELNVNALELDDSALYLCASSFGGLEETQYFGPGTRLLVL.

Only a few counts were recorded for this clonotype. This chain links TRBV27 with TRBJ2-1; 7 bases line up with TRBD2. Germline lookup yields CDR1 MNHEY and CDR2 SMNVEV (reference sequence). CDR3 length: 18 residues. V trimming: 5 bases; J trimming: 3 bases; junction bases outside the gene matches: 16. DNA of the CDR3: TGTGCCAGCAGTGGAAGCACTAGTGAGGCGGGAGACTACAATGAGCAGTTCTTC. Translated: CASSGSTSEAGDYNEQFF.

This clonotype was detected only a few times. The rearrangement uses TRBV7-9 and TRBJ2-1; 11 positions agree with TRBD2. V gave up 5 bases and J gave up 8 bases; unmatched junction bases: 14. This CDR3 has 17 amino acids. In germline, CDR1 is SEHNR, CDR2 FQNEAQ (reference sequence). The CDR3 spells CASSLPSGRTRRHEQFF. CDR3 nucleotide sequence: TGTGCCAGCAGCCTTCCTAGCGGGAGGACGCGTCGCCATGAGCAGTTCTTC.

This sequence joins TRBV9 and TRBJ2-3; the match to TRBD2 covers 8 bases. CDR1 SGDLS and CDR2 YYNGEE come from the germline V gene. The CDR3 is made up of 17 amino acids. The junction had 10 bases not matched to a gene; V was cut back by 2 bases and J by 2 bases. The CDR3 bases are TGTGCCAGCAGCGTTAGCGGGGAGGAATGGTACACAGATACGCAGTATTTT. Its translation: CASSVSGEEWYTDTQYF.